The rows below give T cell receptor beta chains drawn from one sample of a study of shared clonotypes between healthy human individuals. Produced via immunoSEQ multiplex PCR; TCRdb's table is partial and in-frame only. The sample carries some 2 million clones, about 95% recorded once. The sequencing input was naive CD8+ T cells sorted from blood. The receptors originated from a man in his late teens or twenties in good health. CDR3s include the opening cysteine and the closing phenylalanine or tryptophan. The D gene is left open where the match is weak. The size field is filled for only some rows; it gives once, few, many or a size class.

D gene: .
clone size: few
J gene: TRBJ2-1
V gene: TRBV30
CDR3 DNA: TGTGCCGGGACCCGAGTACAGCTTCACAATGAGCAGTTCTTC
CDR3 protein: CAGTRVQLHNEQFF

D gene: .
clone size: .
J gene: TRBJ2-2
V gene: TRBV5-4
CDR3 DNA: TGTGCCAGCGGTCACCCGGGGACCGAAATGGGGCTGTTTTTT
CDR3 protein: CASGHPGTEMGLFF

D gene: TRBD2
clone size: .
J gene: TRBJ2-2
V gene: TRBV5-6
CDR3 DNA: TGTGCCAGCAGCAGCCCTGCGGGGGACACCGGGGAGCTGTTTTTT
CDR3 protein: CASSSPAGDTGELFF

D gene: TRBD2
clone size: .
J gene: TRBJ2-5
V gene: TRBV5-1
CDR3 DNA: TGCGCCAGCAGCAACCCACCCGGGACTAGCGGTCAAGAGACCCAGTACTTC
CDR3 protein: CASSNPPGTSGQETQYF

D gene: TRBD1
clone size: .
J gene: TRBJ2-7
V gene: TRBV2
CDR3 DNA: TGTGCCAGCAGTGAGGACAGGGAGCAGTACTTC
CDR3 protein: CASSEDREQYF

D gene: TRBD2
clone size: .
J gene: TRBJ2-7
V gene: TRBV4-1
CDR3 DNA: TGCGCCAGCAGCCTGGGAGGGACTAGCGAGGACGAGCAGTACTTC
CDR3 protein: CASSLGGTSEDEQYF

D gene: TRBD2
clone size: .
J gene: TRBJ2-3
V gene: TRBV4-1
CDR3 DNA: TGCGCCAGCAGCCAGAGCGGGAGACCTAGCACAGATACGCAGTATTTT
CDR3 protein: CASSQSGRPSTDTQYF

D gene: TRBD2
clone size: .
J gene: TRBJ2-7
V gene: TRBV28
CDR3 DNA: TGTGCCAGCAGTTCCGAAACTAGCGGACTCTACGAGCAGTACTTC
CDR3 protein: CASSSETSGLYEQYF

D gene: .
clone size: .
J gene: TRBJ2-7
V gene: TRBV7-8
CDR3 DNA: TGTGCCAGCAGCCTGAAGGAGGCGGGGTCCTACGAGCAGTACTTC
CDR3 protein: CASSLKEAGSYEQYF

D gene: TRBD1
clone size: .
J gene: TRBJ2-7
V gene: TRBV27
CDR3 DNA: TGTGCCAGCAGTTCTACCTTCGGGACAGGAGCCTACGAGCAGTACTTC
CDR3 protein: CASSSTFGTGAYEQYF

D gene: .
clone size: .
J gene: TRBJ1-3
V gene: TRBV7-2
CDR3 DNA: TGTGCCAGCAGCTTCTTGTTATTAGACAGAACCTCTGGAAACACCATATATTTT
CDR3 protein: CASSFLLLDRTSGNTIYF

D gene: TRBD2
clone size: .
J gene: TRBJ2-3
V gene: TRBV4-1
CDR3 DNA: TGCGCCAGCAGCCCCGGGACTAGCGGGGGTTCTACGCAGTATTTT
CDR3 protein: CASSPGTSGGSTQYF

D gene: TRBD1
clone size: .
J gene: TRBJ2-1
V gene: TRBV7-9
CDR3 DNA: TGTGCCAGCAGCGACTCAGGACAGGGCCCCTACAATGAGCAGTTCTTC
CDR3 protein: CASSDSGQGPYNEQFF

D gene: .
clone size: .
J gene: TRBJ1-1
V gene: TRBV5-4
CDR3 DNA: TGTGCCAGCAGCTTCGGGACGATGAACACTGAAGCTTTCTTT
CDR3 protein: CASSFGTMNTEAFF

D gene: .
clone size: once
J gene: TRBJ1-1
V gene: TRBV4-1
CDR3 DNA: TGCGCCAGCAGCCAAGATCCCCTACACGCGAACACTGAAGCTTTCTTT
CDR3 protein: CASSQDPLHANTEAFF

D gene: .
clone size: .
J gene: TRBJ2-7
V gene: TRBV5-6
CDR3 DNA: TGTGCCAGCAGCTTAACAGGGTCCTACGAGCAGTACTTC
CDR3 protein: CASSLTGSYEQYF

D gene: .
clone size: .
J gene: TRBJ2-5
V gene: TRBV9
CDR3 DNA: TGTGCCAGCAGCGCTCCCAACCAAGAGACCCAGTACTTC
CDR3 protein: CASSAPNQETQYF

D gene: .
clone size: .
J gene: TRBJ1-2
V gene: TRBV6-5
CDR3 DNA: TGTGCCGCGGGGGAGGACTATGGCTACACCTTC
CDR3 protein: CAAGEDYGYTF

D gene: .
clone size: .
J gene: TRBJ2-7
V gene: TRBV5-1
CDR3 DNA: TGCGCCAGCAGCTCGACTAGTGCCTACGAGCAGTACTTC
CDR3 protein: CASSSTSAYEQYF

D gene: .
clone size: .
J gene: TRBJ2-5
V gene: TRBV30
CDR3 DNA: TGTGCCTGGAAATTGTCGGCACAAGAGACCCAGTACTTC
CDR3 protein: CAWKLSAQETQYF

D gene: .
clone size: .
J gene: TRBJ2-7
V gene: TRBV19
CDR3 DNA: TGTGCCAGTAGTATCCGGGACAATTTCCTCTACGAGCAGTACTTC
CDR3 protein: CASSIRDNFLYEQYF

D gene: .
clone size: .
J gene: TRBJ1-4
V gene: TRBV28
CDR3 DNA: TGTGCCAGCAGTTTATCGCCCGACAGTGGGGGGCATGAAAAACTGTTTTTT
CDR3 protein: CASSLSPDSGGHEKLFF

D gene: TRBD1
clone size: .
J gene: TRBJ2-5
V gene: TRBV27
CDR3 DNA: TGTGCCAGCAGTCCACATGGACAGGGGAAGACCCAGTACTTC
CDR3 protein: CASSPHGQGKTQYF

D gene: .
clone size: .
J gene: TRBJ1-4
V gene: TRBV30
CDR3 DNA: TGTGCCTGCAAGGACAGAGTTAATGAAAAACTGTTTTTT
CDR3 protein: CACKDRVNEKLFF

D gene: .
clone size: .
J gene: TRBJ2-5
V gene: TRBV9
CDR3 DNA: TGTGCCAGCAGCGTGGGTGGCCAGGACCAAGAGACCCAGTACTTC
CDR3 protein: CASSVGGQDQETQYF

D gene: .
clone size: .
J gene: TRBJ2-3
V gene: TRBV6-5
CDR3 DNA: TGTGCCAGCAGTCCCACCGGGGCTAGCACAGATACGCAGTATTTT
CDR3 protein: CASSPTGASTDTQYF

D gene: .
clone size: .
J gene: TRBJ2-1
V gene: TRBV12-5
CDR3 DNA: TGTGCTAGTGGTTTGACGAGCTCCCCCTCCTACAATGAGCAGTTCTTC
CDR3 protein: CASGLTSSPSYNEQFF

D gene: .
clone size: .
J gene: TRBJ2-7
V gene: TRBV10-3
CDR3 DNA: TGTGCCATCACCCGGGACGGCCCTTCCTACGAGCAGTACTTC
CDR3 protein: CAITRDGPSYEQYF

D gene: .
clone size: .
J gene: TRBJ1-1
V gene: TRBV28
CDR3 DNA: TGTGCCAGCAGTTTAACGGTGAACACTGAAGCTTTCTTT
CDR3 protein: CASSLTVNTEAFF

D gene: .
clone size: .
J gene: TRBJ2-7
V gene: TRBV25-1
CDR3 DNA: TGTGCCAGCAGCGAGCCGGGGGACGAGCAGTACTTC
CDR3 protein: CASSEPGDEQYF

D gene: .
clone size: .
J gene: TRBJ1-1
V gene: TRBV2
CDR3 DNA: TGTGCCAGCAGTGAAGGGATCACTGAAGCTTTCTTT
CDR3 protein: CASSEGITEAFF

D gene: TRBD2
clone size: once
J gene: TRBJ2-5
V gene: TRBV27
CDR3 DNA: TGTGCCAGCAGCCAGGGACTAGCGGGAGGATGGAGTGGGGAAGAGACCCAGTACTTC
CDR3 protein: CASSQGLAGGWSGEETQYF

D gene: .
clone size: .
J gene: TRBJ1-4
V gene: TRBV25-1
CDR3 DNA: TGTGCCAGCAGTGACGGAATAAATGAAAAACTGTTTTTT
CDR3 protein: CASSDGINEKLFF

D gene: .
clone size: .
J gene: TRBJ2-2
V gene: TRBV15
CDR3 DNA: TGTGCCACCAGCATCGCAGGGGATTCCGGGGAGCTGTTTTTT
CDR3 protein: CATSIAGDSGELFF

D gene: TRBD1
clone size: once
J gene: TRBJ2-1
V gene: TRBV4-2
CDR3 DNA: TGTGCCAGCAGCCTCTCCTTTGGGACAGGGGGCTACAATGAGCAGTTCTTC
CDR3 protein: CASSLSFGTGGYNEQFF

D gene: TRBD1
clone size: .
J gene: TRBJ2-7
V gene: TRBV27
CDR3 DNA: TGTGCCAGCAGTCTTGGACAGGGTGTAGACGAGCAGTACTTC
CDR3 protein: CASSLGQGVDEQYF

D gene: .
clone size: .
J gene: TRBJ1-4
V gene: TRBV4-3
CDR3 DNA: TGCGCCAGCAGCCAAGATCTGGGGGAGACTAATGAAAAACTGTTTTTT
CDR3 protein: CASSQDLGETNEKLFF

D gene: .
clone size: .
J gene: TRBJ1-2
V gene: TRBV6-5
CDR3 DNA: TGTGCCAGCAGTTACAAAGCGGGGGCGTCATATGGCTACACCTTC
CDR3 protein: CASSYKAGASYGYTF

D gene: .
clone size: .
J gene: TRBJ2-7
V gene: TRBV5-1
CDR3 DNA: TGCGCCAGCAGCTTGGCTGTTGCCCTCTCCTACGAGCAGTACTTC
CDR3 protein: CASSLAVALSYEQYF

D gene: .
clone size: .
J gene: TRBJ2-7
V gene: TRBV6-5
CDR3 DNA: TGTGCCAGCAGTTACGGGCGCAGGGACTCCTACGAGCAGTACTTC
CDR3 protein: CASSYGRRDSYEQYF

D gene: .
clone size: .
J gene: TRBJ2-5
V gene: TRBV29-1
CDR3 DNA: TGCAGCGTTTTAGGGATGGATCAAGAGACCCAGTACTTC
CDR3 protein: CSVLGMDQETQYF